Sequencing of this T cell receptor beta chain was carried out in a study of blood T cell repertoires in COVID-19. The wider study: From the United States, Italy and Spain came samples of acute and convalescent COVID-19.

Profiling relied on immunoSEQ multiplex PCR, and the TCRdb table lists in-frame clones only, not all of them. Seen here are roughly 200,000 clones, roughly 85% observed once, and the top ten hold roughly 9.8%. This clonotype was obtained from a human donor with active or convalescent COVID-19. The donor label of this sample is uncertain. Material for sequencing was peripheral blood.

The CDR3 here is CASSWGTGEPEAFF. Here the CDR3 DNA reads TGCGCCAGCAGCTGGGGGACGGGGGAGCCTGAAGCTTTCTTT. This rearrangement joins TRBV5-1 to TRBJ1-1; possible D gene TRBD1, 5 bases. This CDR3 is 14 amino acids long. Trimming shortened V by 3 bases and J by 6 bases, and 15 bases separated the two germline ends. The germline gives CDR1 SGHRS, CDR2 YFSETQ.